This T cell receptor (beta chain) stems from a study of blood T cell repertoires in COVID-19. The assay was immunoSEQ multiplex PCR, and TCRdb's table has in-frame clones only and misses some. The data contain 170,000 or so clones, roughly 90% of them singletons. Germline loops: CDR1 SEHNR, CDR2 FQNEAQ (reference sequence). Trimming took 6 bases from V and 4 from J, leaving 16 bases between them. This CDR3 is 14 amino acids long. The material sequenced was PBMCs or T cells enriched from blood (not recorded which). This sequence originates from a woman in her 50s who had recovered from COVID-19. The chain recombines TRBV7-9 with TRBJ2-7; possible D gene TRBD1, 5 bases. CDR3 nucleotides: TGTGCCAGCAGTCTAGACAGAGAAAGATACGAGCAGTACTTC. It specifies CASSLDRERYEQYF.